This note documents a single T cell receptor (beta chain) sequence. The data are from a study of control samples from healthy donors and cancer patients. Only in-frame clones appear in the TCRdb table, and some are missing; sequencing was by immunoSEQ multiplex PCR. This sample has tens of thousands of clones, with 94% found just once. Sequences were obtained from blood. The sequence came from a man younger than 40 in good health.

The CDR3 sequence: CASSLLANEQFF. CDR3 nucleotides: TGTGCCAGCAGCTTACTAGCGAATGAGCAGTTCTTC. The rearrangement joins TRBV5-6 to TRBJ2-1, with 7 positions matching TRBD2. V lost 2 bases, J lost 7 bases, and 0 bases stayed unmatched. The V gene's germline CDR1 is SGHDT and CDR2 YYEEEE. The CDR3 spans 12 residues.